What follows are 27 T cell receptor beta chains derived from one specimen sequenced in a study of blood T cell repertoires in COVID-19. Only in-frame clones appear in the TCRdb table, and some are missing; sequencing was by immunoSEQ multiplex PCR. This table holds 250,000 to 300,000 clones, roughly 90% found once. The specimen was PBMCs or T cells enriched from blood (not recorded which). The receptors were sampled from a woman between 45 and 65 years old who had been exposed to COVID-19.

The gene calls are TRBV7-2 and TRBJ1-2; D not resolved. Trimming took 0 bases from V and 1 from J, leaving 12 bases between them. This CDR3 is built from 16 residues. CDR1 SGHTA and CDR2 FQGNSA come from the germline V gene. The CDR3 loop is CASSLARPTVNYGYTF. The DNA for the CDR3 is TGTGCCAGCAGCTTAGCGCGTCCAACAGTTAACTATGGCTACACCTTC.

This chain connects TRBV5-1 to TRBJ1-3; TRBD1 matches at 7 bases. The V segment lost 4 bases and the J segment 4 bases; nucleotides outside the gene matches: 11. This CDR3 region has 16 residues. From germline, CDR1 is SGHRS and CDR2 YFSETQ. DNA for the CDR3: TGCGCCAGCAGCCCAACTGACAGGGAAGGCGGAAACACCATATATTTT. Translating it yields CASSPTDREGGNTIYF.

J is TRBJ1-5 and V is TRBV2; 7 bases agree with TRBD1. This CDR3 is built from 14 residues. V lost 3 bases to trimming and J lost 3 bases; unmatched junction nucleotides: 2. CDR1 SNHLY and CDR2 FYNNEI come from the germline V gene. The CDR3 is CASSEGQTNQPQHF. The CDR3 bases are TGTGCCAGCAGTGAGGGACAGACCAATCAGCCCCAGCATTTT.

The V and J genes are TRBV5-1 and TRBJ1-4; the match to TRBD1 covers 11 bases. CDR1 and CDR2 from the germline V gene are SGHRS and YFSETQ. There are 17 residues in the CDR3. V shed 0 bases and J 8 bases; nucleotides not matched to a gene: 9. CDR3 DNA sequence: TGCGCCAGCAGCTTGGGACGCGGGACAGGGGGTAGCGAAAAACTGTTTTTT. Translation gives CASSLGRGTGGSEKLFF.

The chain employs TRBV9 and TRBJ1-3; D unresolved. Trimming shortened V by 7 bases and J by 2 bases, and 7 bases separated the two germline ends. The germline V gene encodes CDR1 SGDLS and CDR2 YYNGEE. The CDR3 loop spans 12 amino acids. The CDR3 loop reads CASGSTGNTIYF. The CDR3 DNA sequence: TGTGCCAGCGGGAGTACTGGAAACACCATATATTTT.

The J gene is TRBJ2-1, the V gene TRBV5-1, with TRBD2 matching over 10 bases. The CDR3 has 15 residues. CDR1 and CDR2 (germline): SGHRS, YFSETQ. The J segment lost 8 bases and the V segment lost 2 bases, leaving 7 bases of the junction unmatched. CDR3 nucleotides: TGCGCCAGCAGCTTAAGCGGGGGGGCCTCTTATGAGCAGTTCTTC. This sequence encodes CASSLSGGASYEQFF.

DNA of the CDR3: TGTGCCAGCAGCTGGGACGGGACAGGGAAGTGGGAGCAGTACTTC. Its protein product is CASSWDGTGKWEQYF. This rearrangement joins TRBV9 to TRBJ2-7; 9 nucleotides align to TRBD1. The CDR3 runs to 15 residues. The V gene end was trimmed by 4 bases and the J gene end by 7 bases; junction bases not matched to a gene: 12. The germline gives CDR1 SGDLS, CDR2 YYNGEE.

The CDR3 sequence is CASRAYGYTF. In DNA, the CDR3 is TGTGCCAGCAGGGCCTATGGCTACACCTTC. The rearrangement joins TRBV6-5 to TRBJ1-2; D gene unclear. This CDR3 comprises 10 residues. Germline CDR1 MNHEY, CDR2 SVGAGI. Trimming stripped 6 bases from V and 4 bases from J, with 3 bases between.

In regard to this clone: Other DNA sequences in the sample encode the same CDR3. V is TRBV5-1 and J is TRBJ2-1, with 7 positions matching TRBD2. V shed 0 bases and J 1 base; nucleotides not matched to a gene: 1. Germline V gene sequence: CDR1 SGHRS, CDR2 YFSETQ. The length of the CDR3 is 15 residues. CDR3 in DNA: TGCGCCAGCAGCTTGGTGGGGGGGTCCTACAATGAGCAGTTCTTC. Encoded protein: CASSLVGGSYNEQFF. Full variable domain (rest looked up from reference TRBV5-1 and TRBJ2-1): KAGVTQTPRYLIKTRGQQVTLSCSPISGHRSVSWYQQTPGQGLQFLFEYFSETQRNKGNFPGRFSGRQFSNSRSEMNVSTLELGDSALYLCASSLVGGSYNEQFFGPGTRLTVL.

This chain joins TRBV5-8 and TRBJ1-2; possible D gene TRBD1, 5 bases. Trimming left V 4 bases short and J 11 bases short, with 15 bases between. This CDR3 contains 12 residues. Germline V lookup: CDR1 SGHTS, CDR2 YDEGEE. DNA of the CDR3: TGTGCCAGCAGCGCCAGGGTCCCCCGGTACACCTTC. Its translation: CASSARVPRYTF.

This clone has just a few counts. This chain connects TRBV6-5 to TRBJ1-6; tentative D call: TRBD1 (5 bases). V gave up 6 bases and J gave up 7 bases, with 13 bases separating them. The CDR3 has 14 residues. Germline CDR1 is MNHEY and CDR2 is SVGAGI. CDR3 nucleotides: TGTGCCAGCAGATTACAAGGGGAAAATTCACCCCTCCACTTT. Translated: CASRLQGENSPLHF.

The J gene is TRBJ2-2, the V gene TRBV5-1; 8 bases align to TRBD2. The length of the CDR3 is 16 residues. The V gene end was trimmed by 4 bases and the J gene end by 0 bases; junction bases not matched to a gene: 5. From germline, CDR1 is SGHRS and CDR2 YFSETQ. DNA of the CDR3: TGCGCCAGCAGCCGAGGGGGACTAGCGAACACCGGGGAGCTGTTTTTT. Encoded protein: CASSRGGLANTGELFF.

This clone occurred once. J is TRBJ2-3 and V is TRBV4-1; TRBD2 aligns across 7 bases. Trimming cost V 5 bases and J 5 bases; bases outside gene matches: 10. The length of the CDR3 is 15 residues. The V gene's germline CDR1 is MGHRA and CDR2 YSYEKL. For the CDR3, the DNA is TGCGCCAGCAGCTACCGGGACTACGGCGAAGATACGCAGTATTTT. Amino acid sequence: CASSYRDYGEDTQYF.

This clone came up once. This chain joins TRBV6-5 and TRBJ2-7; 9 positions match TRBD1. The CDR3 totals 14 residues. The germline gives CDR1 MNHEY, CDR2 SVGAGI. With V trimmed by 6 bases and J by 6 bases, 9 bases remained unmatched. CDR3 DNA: TGTGCCAGCAGCCCAACTACGGACAGGGGCGAGCAGTACTTC. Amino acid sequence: CASSPTTDRGEQYF.

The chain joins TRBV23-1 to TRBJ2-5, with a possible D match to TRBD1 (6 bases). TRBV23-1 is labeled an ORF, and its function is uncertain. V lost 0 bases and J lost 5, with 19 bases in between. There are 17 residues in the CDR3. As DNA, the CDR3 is TGCGCCAGCAGTCAATCGGTACCGACAGGCCTCCGGGAGACCCAGTACTTC. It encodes CASSQSVPTGLRETQYF.

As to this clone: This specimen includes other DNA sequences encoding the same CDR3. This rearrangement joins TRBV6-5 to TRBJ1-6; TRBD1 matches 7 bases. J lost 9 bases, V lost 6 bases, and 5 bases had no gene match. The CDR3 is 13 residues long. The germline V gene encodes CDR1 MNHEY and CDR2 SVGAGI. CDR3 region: CASRNRDSSPLHF. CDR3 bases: TGTGCCAGCAGAAACCGGGACAGTTCACCCCTCCACTTT.

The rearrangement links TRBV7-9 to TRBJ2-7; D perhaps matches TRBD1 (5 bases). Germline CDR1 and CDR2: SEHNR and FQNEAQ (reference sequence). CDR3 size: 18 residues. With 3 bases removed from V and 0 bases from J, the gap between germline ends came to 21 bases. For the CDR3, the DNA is TGTGCCAGCAGCTTGGGCCTCAGCGACAGTGGGATCTCCTACGAGCAGTACTTC. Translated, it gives CASSLGLSDSGISYEQYF.

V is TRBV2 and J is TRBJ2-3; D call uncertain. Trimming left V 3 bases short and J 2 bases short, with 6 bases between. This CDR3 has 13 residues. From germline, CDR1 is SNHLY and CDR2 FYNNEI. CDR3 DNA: TGTGCCAGCAGTGAGCGGTACACAGATACGCAGTATTTT. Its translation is CASSERYTDTQYF.

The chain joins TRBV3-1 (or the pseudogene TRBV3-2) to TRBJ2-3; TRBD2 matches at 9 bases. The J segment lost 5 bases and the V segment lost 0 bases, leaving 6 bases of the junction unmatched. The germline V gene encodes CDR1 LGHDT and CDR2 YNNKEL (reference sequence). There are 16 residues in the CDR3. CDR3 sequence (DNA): TGTGCCAGCAGCCAAGATGGGCGGGGGGGCCGAGATACGCAGTATTTT. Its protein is CASSQDGRGGRDTQYF.

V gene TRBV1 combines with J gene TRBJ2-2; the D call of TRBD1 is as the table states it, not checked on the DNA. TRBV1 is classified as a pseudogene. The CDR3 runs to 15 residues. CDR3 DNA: TGCACCAGCAGCCAAGGGACAGTGAACACCGGGGAGCTGTTTTTT. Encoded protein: CTSSQGTVNTGELFF.

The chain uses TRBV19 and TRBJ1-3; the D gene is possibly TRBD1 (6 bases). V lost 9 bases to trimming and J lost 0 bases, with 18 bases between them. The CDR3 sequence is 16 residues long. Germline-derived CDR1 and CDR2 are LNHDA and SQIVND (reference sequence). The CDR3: CASGRPTGLSGNTIYF. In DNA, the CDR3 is TGTGCCAGCGGACGGCCGACAGGACTCTCTGGAAACACCATATATTTT.

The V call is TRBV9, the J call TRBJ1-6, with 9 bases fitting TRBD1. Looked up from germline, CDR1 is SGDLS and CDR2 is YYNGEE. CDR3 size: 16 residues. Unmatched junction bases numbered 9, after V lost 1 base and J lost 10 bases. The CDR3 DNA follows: TGTGCCAGCAGCGTAACTGGACAGGGGTTCTCGTCACCCCTCCACTTT. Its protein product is CASSVTGQGFSSPLHF.

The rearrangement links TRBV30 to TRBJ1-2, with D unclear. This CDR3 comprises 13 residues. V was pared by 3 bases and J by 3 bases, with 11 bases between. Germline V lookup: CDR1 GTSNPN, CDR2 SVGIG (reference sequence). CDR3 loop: CAWSEDFDYGYTF. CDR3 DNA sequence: TGTGCCTGGAGCGAGGATTTTGACTATGGCTACACCTTC.

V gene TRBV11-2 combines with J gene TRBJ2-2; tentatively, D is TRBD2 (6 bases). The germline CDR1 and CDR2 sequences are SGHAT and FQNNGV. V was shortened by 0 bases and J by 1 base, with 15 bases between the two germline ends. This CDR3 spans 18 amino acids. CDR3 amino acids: CASSLEGGAPQNTGELFF. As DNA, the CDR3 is TGTGCCAGCAGCTTAGAGGGGGGTGCCCCTCAGAACACCGGGGAGCTGTTTTTT.

The CDR3 here is CASSFLGGTGNTEAFF. The CDR3 coding sequence is TGTGCCAGCAGTTTTCTAGGAGGGACGGGGAACACTGAAGCTTTCTTT. The chain links TRBV28 to TRBJ1-1; D might be TRBD1 (5 bases). V lost 3 bases and J lost 1, with 15 bases in between. The CDR3 contains 16 residues. Germline CDR1 is MDHEN and CDR2 is SYDVKM. Filled out from reference TRBV28 and TRBJ1-1, the complete variable domain reads DVKVTQSSRYLVKRTGEKVFLECVQDMDHENMFWYRQDPGLGLRLIYFSYDVKMKEKGDIPEGYSVSREKKERFSLILESASTNQTSMYLCASSFLGGTGNTEAFFGQGTRLTVV.

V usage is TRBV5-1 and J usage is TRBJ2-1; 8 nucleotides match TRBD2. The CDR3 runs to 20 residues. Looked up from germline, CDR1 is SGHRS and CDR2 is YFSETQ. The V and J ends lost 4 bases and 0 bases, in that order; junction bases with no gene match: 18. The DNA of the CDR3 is TGCGCCAGCAGCCTCCCGGGACTAGACATGACTTATTACTCCTACAATGAGCAGTTCTTC. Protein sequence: CASSLPGLDMTYYSYNEQFF.

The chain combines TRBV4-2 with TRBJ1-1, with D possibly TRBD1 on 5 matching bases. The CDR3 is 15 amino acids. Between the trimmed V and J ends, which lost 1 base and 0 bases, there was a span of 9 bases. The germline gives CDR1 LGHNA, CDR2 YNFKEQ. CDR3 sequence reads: CASSQVARVNTEAFF. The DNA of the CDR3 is TGTGCCAGCAGCCAAGTGGCCAGGGTGAACACTGAAGCTTTCTTT.